This T cell receptor beta chain was obtained from a study of cytomegalovirus exposure and HLA in healthy donors. About the research overall: A subsequent analysis reported that the 120 or so validation repertoires were produced on the same platform that had also been used for the 666 first-cohort repertoires. General study points: Researchers catalogued approximately 160 TCR beta chains as cytomegalovirus-associated.

Comments on this clone: Antigen: not known.

J gave up 4 bases and V 3 bases, and 12 bases lay outside the gene matches. The germline V gene has CDR1 LGHNA and CDR2 YNFKEQ. The CDR3 runs to 17 residues. TCRdb keeps only in-frame clones here, not all; method: immunoSEQ multiplex PCR. Here the sample spans about 110,000 clones, roughly 90% being singletons. Sequencing used PBMCs. The gene calls are TRBV4-2 and TRBJ2-1; 7 bases agree with TRBD1. The receptor comes from a woman aged 25 to 45 in good health and CMV-seropositive. The CDR3 is CASSHEPGTATYNEQFF. The CDR3, as DNA: TGTGCCAGCAGCCATGAACCCGGGACAGCCACGTACAATGAGCAGTTCTTC.